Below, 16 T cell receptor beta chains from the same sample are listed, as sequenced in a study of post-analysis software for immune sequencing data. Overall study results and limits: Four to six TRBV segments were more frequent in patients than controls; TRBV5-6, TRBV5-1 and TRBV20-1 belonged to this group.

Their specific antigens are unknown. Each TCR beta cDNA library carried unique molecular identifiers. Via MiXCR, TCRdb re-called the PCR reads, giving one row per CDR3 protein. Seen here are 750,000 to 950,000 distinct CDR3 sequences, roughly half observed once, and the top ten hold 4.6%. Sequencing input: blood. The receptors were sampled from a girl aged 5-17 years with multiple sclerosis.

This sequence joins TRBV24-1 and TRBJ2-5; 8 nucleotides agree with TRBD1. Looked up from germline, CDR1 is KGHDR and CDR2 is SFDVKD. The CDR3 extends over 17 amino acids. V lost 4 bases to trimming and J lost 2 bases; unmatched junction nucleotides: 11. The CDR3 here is CATSEPAGTGEQETQYF. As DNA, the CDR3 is TGTGCCACCAGTGAGCCTGCAGGGACAGGTGAACAAGAGACCCAGTACTTC.

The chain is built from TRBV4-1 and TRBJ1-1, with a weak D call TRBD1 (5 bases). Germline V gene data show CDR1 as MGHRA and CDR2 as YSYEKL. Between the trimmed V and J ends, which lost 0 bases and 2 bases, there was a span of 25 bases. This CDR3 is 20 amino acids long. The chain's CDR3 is CASSQDHGALMGSRNTEAFF. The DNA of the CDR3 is TGCGCCAGCAGCCAAGATCATGGGGCTCTGATGGGGAGTCGCAACACTGAAGCTTTCTTT.

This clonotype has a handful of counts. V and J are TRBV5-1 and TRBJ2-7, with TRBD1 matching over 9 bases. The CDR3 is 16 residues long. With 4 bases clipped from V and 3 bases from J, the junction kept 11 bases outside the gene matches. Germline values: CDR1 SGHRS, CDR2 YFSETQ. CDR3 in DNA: TGCGCCAGCAGCCCCGGAACAGGGGGCTGGAACTACGAGCAGTACTTC. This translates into CASSPGTGGWNYEQYF.

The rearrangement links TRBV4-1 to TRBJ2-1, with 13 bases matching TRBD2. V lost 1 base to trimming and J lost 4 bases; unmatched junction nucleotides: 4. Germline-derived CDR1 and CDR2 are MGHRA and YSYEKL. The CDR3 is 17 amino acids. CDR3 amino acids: CASSQVTSGRGYNEQFF. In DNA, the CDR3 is TGCGCCAGCAGCCAAGTAACTAGCGGGAGGGGATACAATGAGCAGTTCTTC.

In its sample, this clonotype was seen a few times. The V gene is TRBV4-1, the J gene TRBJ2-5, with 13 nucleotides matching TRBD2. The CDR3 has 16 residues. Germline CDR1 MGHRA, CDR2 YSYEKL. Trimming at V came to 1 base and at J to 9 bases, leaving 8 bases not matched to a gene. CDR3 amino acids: CASSQAAGLAGLPQYF. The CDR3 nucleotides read TGCGCCAGCAGCCAAGCGGCGGGACTAGCGGGGCTGCCCCAGTACTTC.

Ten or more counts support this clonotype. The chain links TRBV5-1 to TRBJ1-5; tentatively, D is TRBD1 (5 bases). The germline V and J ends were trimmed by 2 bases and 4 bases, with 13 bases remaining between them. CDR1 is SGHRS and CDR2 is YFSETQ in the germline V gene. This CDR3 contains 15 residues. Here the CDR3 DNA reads TGCGCCAGCAGCTTATCCTCCGGGGCTAATCAGCCCCAGCATTTT. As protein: CASSLSSGANQPQHF.

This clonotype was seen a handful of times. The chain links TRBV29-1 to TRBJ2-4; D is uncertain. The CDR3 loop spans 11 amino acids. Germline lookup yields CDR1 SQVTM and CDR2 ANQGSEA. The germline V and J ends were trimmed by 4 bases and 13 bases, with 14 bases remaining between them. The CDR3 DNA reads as TGCAGCGTTGTGGGGATTATGGAGCAGTACTTC. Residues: CSVVGIMEQYF.

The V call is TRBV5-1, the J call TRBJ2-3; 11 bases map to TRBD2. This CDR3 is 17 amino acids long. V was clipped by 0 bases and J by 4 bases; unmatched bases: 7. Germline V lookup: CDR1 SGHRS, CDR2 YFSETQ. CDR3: CASSLEDSGRAADTQYF. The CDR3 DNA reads TGCGCCAGCAGCTTGGAGGATAGCGGGAGGGCCGCAGATACGCAGTATTTT.

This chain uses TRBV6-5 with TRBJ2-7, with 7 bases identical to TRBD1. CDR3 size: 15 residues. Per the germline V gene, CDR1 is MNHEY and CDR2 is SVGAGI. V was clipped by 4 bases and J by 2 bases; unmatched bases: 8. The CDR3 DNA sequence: TGTGCCAGCAGTTCCAACCAACAGGGGACCTACGAGCAGTACTTC. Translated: CASSSNQQGTYEQYF.

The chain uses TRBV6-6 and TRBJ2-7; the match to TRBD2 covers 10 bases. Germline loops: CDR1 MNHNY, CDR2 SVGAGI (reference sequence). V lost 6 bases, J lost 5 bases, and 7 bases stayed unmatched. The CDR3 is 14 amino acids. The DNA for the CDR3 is TGTGCCAGCAGCTTCGGACTAGCGGCTCACGAGCAGTACTTC. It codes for CASSFGLAAHEQYF.

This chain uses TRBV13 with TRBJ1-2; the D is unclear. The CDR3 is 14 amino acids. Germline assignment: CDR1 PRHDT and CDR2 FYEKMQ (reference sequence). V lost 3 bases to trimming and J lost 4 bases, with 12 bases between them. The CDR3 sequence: CASSFQDLLYGYTF. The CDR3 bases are TGTGCCAGCAGCTTCCAAGATTTACTCTATGGCTACACCTTC.

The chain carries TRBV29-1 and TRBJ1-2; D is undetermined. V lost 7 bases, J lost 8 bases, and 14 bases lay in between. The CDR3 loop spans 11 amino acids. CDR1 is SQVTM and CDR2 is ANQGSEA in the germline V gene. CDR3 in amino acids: CSAERGDGYTF. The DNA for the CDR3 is TGCAGCGCCGAAAGAGGTGACGGCTACACCTTC.

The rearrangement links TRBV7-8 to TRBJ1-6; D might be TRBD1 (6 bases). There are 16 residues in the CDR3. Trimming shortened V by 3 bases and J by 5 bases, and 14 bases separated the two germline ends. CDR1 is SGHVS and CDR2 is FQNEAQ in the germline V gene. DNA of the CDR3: TGTGCCAGCAGCTTCAGGGGATTACGGGATAATTCACCCCTCCACTTT. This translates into CASSFRGLRDNSPLHF.

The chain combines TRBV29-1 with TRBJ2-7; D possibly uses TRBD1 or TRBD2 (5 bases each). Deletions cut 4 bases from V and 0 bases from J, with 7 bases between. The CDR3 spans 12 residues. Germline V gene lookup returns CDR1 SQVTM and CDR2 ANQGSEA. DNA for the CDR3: TGCAGCGTTGTGGGGGTCTCCTACGAGCAGTACTTC. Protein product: CSVVGVSYEQYF.

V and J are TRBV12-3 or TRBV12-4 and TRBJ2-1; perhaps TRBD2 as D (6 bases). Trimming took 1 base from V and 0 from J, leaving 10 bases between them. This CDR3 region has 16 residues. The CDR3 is CASSLDGGISYNEQFF. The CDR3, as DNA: TGTGCCAGCAGTTTAGATGGCGGGATCTCCTACAATGAGCAGTTCTTC.

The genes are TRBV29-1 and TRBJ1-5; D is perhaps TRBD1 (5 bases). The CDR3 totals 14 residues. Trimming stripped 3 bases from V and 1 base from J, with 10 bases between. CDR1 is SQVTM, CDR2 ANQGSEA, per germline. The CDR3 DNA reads TGCAGCGTTGAGGGACCTGGGAGCAATCAGCCCCAGCATTTT. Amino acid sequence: CSVEGPGSNQPQHF.